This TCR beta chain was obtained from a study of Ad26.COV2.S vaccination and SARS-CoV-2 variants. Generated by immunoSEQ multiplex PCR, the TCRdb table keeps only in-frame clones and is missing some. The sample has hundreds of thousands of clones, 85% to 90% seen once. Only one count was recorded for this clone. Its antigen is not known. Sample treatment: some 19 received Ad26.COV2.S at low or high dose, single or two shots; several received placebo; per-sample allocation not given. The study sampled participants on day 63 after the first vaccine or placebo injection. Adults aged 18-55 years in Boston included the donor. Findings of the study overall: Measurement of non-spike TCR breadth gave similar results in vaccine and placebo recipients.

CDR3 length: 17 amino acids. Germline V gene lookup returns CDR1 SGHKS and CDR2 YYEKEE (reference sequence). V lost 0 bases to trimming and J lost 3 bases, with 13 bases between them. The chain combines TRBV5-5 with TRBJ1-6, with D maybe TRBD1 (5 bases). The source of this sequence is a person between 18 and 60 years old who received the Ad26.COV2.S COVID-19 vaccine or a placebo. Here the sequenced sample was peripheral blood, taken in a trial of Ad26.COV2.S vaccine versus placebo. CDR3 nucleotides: TGTGCCAGCAGCTTGGCCCCCCAGGGAAGCTATAATTCACCCCTCCACTTT. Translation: CASSLAPQGSYNSPLHF.